The clone carrying this TCR beta chain has more than one count but fewer than ten. Its antigen is not known. The CDR3 spans 17 residues. Germline CDR1 reads KGHDR; CDR2 reads SFDVKD. Germline trimming cut 3 bases from V and 5 bases from J; bases unmatched to any gene: 11. No fewer than 6 million PBMCs went into each sample. Total RNA amounts of at least 6 micrograms were extracted per sample. The data were obtained in a study of blood T cells in healthy people across ages. PCR was performed a second time for 7 to 11 cycles using a sample-barcoded 5' primer and a J-beta primer mix. Using its own MiXCR run on the 5' RACE reads, TCRdb lists one record per CDR3 protein. Among about 1.5 million distinct CDR3 sequences, under 55% were seen once, and the ten largest hold approximately 4.1%. Study-wide results and caveats: TCR beta diversity was tightly associated with the proportion of naive T cells.

This TCR derives from a woman under 30 in good health. J is TRBJ2-1 and V is TRBV24-1, with TRBD1 matching 8 bases. Sequenced sample: blood. CDR3 amino acids: CATSDPPGGSGNNEQFF. In nucleotides, the CDR3 is TGTGCCACCAGTGATCCCCCAGGGGGCTCCGGGAACAATGAGCAGTTCTTC.